The 5 T cell receptor beta chains reported below all come from one sample, sequenced in a study of spatial heterogeneity in lung cancer (dated by TCRdb to between 2018 and 2020). Per the publication, the time point label means: blood at routine non-recurrence follow-up after resection. For TCR sequencing, whole RNA was extracted from tumor and nontumor lung tissue, or from cryopreserved PBMC samples, and no cell sorting was done. Library generation was performed with 5' RACE. The data were produced on a NextSeq 500. Through fastp at Q25 and MiXCR, TCRdb rebuilt clones from the public reads, retaining in-frame beta chains. Identical CDR3 protein sequences are pooled into one entry, listed with their most common genes and DNA. The table for this sample lists 51,000 or so distinct CDR3 sequences; roughly 7.4% of them were counted only once. The ten most abundant clones make up roughly 37% of the sample.

The sequences come from PBMCs, collected at follow-up. These receptors all stem from a female donor with early-stage non-small cell lung cancer.

The sample holds many counts of this clonotype. This chain connects TRBV6-2 or TRBV6-3 to TRBJ1-1; no definite D call. Germline V gives CDR1 MNHEY, CDR2 SVGEGT. The CDR3 length is 12 residues. The V end lost 8 bases, the J end lost 10 bases, and 17 bases lay between the germline ends. The CDR3 spells CASSQVVSAAFF. The DNA for the CDR3 is TGTGCCAGCTCACAAGTCGTATCCGCAGCTTTCTTT.

The sample holds many counts of this clonotype. The chain joins TRBV11-2 to TRBJ2-6; D is uncertain. V shed 4 bases and J shed 0 bases, with 4 bases lying between them. Germline V gene sequence: CDR1 SGHAT, CDR2 FQNNGV. This CDR3 has 14 amino acids. CDR3 sequence: CASSSYSGANVLTF. CDR3 nucleotides: TGTGCCAGCAGCTCCTACTCTGGGGCCAACGTCCTGACTTTC.

The chain has TRBV27 and TRBJ1-6; no clear D gene. CDR3 length: 15 residues. The V end was cut by 6 bases, the J end by 8 bases, with 17 bases between. CDR1 and CDR2 from the germline V gene are MNHEY and SMNVEV (reference sequence). CDR3 amino acids: CASSVTQSGHSPLHF. The CDR3 DNA is TGTGCCAGCAGCGTGACACAGTCCGGCCATTCACCCCTCCACTTT.

This clonotype was seen ten or more times. The chain carries TRBV10-3 and TRBJ1-4; tentative D call: TRBD1 (6 bases). CDR3 length: 14 amino acids. CDR1 and CDR2 from the germline V gene are ENHRY and SYGVKD. V lost 4 bases and J 8 bases, leaving 14 bases between the germline ends. The chain's CDR3 is CAISGQGTGEKLFF. The CDR3 nucleotides are TGTGCCATCAGTGGCCAGGGGACCGGGGAAAAACTGTTTTTT.

The chain combines TRBV3-1 with TRBJ2-3; 8 positions agree with TRBD2. Germline CDR1 and CDR2: LGHDT and YNNKEL (reference sequence). Trimming took 7 bases from V and 1 from J; bases not matched to a gene: 13. This CDR3 spans 17 amino acids. CDR3 coding DNA: TGTGCCAGCACCCAGTTGGCTAGCGGGTATGGCACAGATACGCAGTATTTT. Its protein product is CASTQLASGYGTDTQYF.